This paragraph covers one T cell receptor (beta chain) sequence. The antigen is undetermined. This sample is drawn from a study of T cells in narcolepsy. Study-wide results and limits: Same-patient CSF and blood CD4+ T cell clonotypes included HCRT-specific and TRIB2-specific autoreactive ones. Healthy controls reportedly lacked the autoreactive clonotypes serially found in patients' blood.

Germline assignment: CDR1 LNHDA and CDR2 SQIVND (reference sequence). The CDR3 extends over 14 amino acids. V gave up 4 bases and J gave up 4 bases; unmatched junction bases: 4. This table comes from immunoSEQ multiplex PCR, and its TCRdb copy is limited to in-frame clones, with some not included. Altogether tens of thousands of clones are present, more than 70% being singletons, with the ten largest covering under 1.5%. This sequence joins TRBV19 and TRBJ1-2, with TRBD1 matching over 9 bases. The sequencing sample was made of CD45RA- memory CD4+ T cells from PBMCs. This TCR came from a human donor with narcolepsy. In nucleotides, the CDR3 is TGTGCCAGTAGTACCCCGGGACAGGGCTATGGCTACACCTTC. Residues: CASSTPGQGYGYTF. Supplemented by reference TRBV19 and TRBJ1-2, the full variable domain reads DGGITQSPKYLFRKEGQNVTLSCEQNLNHDAMYWYRQDPGQGLRLIYYSQIVNDFQKGDIAEGYSVSREKKESFPLTVTSAQKNPTAFYLCASSTPGQGYGYTFGSGTRLTVV.